Below, 4 T cell receptor beta chains from the same sample are listed, as sequenced in a study of shared clonotypes between healthy human individuals (dated by TCRdb to 2018 to 2021). Library prep was done by the immunoSEQ multiplex PCR assay. TCRdb stores this immuneACCESS table with in-frame sequences only. Part of the clones is absent; in the studies checked, under half of the shortfall reflects unresolved V genes, and no reason is known for the rest. The sample table shows 2,500,000 or so clones, and roughly 93% are seen once. The top ten hold 0.36% of the sample. The sequenced material came from naive CD4+ T cells from PBMCs. Explained via the paper, the cell subset or site label denotes: CD45RA+ positively selected. These receptors were taken from a man between 18 and 29 years old in good health. Some clones in this sample may be carry-over from other donors' samples.

The chain recombines TRBV6-4 with TRBJ1-2; D might be TRBD1 (6 bases). Germline V gene sequence: CDR1 MRHNA, CDR2 SNTAGT. V lost 6 bases and J lost 4, with 21 bases in between. The CDR3 runs to 16 residues. The CDR3, as DNA: TGTGCCAGCAGCCCAGACCCCGGGGGGCGAAGCTATGGCTACACCTTC. This codes for CASSPDPGGRSYGYTF.

The chain combines TRBV14 with TRBJ2-1; TRBD2 matches 11 bases. Germline lookup yields CDR1 SGHDN and CDR2 FVKESK. J was trimmed by 4 bases and V by 3 bases; bases with no gene match: 2. This CDR3 comprises 15 residues. CDR3 amino acids: CASSQGLAEYNEQFF. As DNA, the CDR3 is TGTGCCAGCAGCCAGGGACTAGCGGAATACAATGAGCAGTTCTTC.

The chain employs TRBV4-1 and TRBJ1-2; D is unresolved. This CDR3 region has 16 residues. With 4 bases removed from V and 0 bases from J, the gap between germline ends came to 15 bases. From germline, CDR1 is MGHRA and CDR2 YSYEKL. This CDR3 reads CASSPVGGGSNYGYTF. Written as DNA, the CDR3 is TGCGCCAGCAGCCCCGTAGGTGGCGGATCTAACTATGGCTACACCTTC.

V is TRBV5-1 and J is TRBJ2-7; 12 bases agree with TRBD2. V was pared by 4 bases and J by 0 bases, with 2 bases of the junction left unmatched. Germline CDR1 SGHRS, CDR2 YFSETQ. This CDR3 region has 15 residues. The CDR3 nucleotides read TGCGCCAGCAGCCCTAGCGGGAGGGCCTCCTACGAGCAGTACTTC. This sequence encodes CASSPSGRASYEQYF.